The rows below give T cell receptor beta chains drawn from one sample of a study of blood T cell repertoires in COVID-19. Sequencing used immunoSEQ multiplex PCR; TCRdb keeps in-frame clones, though not all of them. In the table there are fewer than 350,000 clones, around 90% of which are singletons. The sequenced material came from PBMCs or T cells enriched from blood (not recorded which). These receptors all come from a middle-aged man who had been exposed to COVID-19. CDR3s include the opening cysteine and the closing phenylalanine or tryptophan. A D gene is named only where the DNA matches it firmly. Only part of the rows carry a size: once, few, many, or a class if the clone is expanded.

>NA|NA|TRBV3-1/TRBV3-2|TRBJ1-1
TGTGCCAGCAGCCACGAGCGGACCCTGGGAGCTTTCTTT
CASSHERTLGAFF
>NA|NA|TRBV10-2|TRBJ2-7
TGCGCCAGCAGTGAGATTCCCGACTATTCCTACGAGCAGTACTTC
CASSEIPDYSYEQYF
>once|NA|TRBV12-3/TRBV12-4|TRBJ1-1
TGTGCCAGCTCCATTCCCCCAGGGCGTGAAGCTTTCTTT
CASSIPPGREAFF
>once|NA|TRBV4-1|TRBJ1-4
TGCGCCACCCGCCCGGGGTTTGGAGGATATGAAAAACTGTTTTTT
CATRPGFGGYEKLFF
>NA|NA|TRBV7-3|TRBJ2-3
TGTGCCAGCGGTTTGGTGGGAGGAAGCACAGATACGCAGTATTTT
CASGLVGGSTDTQYF
>NA|NA|TRBV11-2|TRBJ1-5
TGTGCCAGCAGCCCTACGACAGGCTACAATCAGCCCCAGCATTTT
CASSPTTGYNQPQHF
>NA|TRBD2|TRBV3-1/TRBV3-2|TRBJ2-2
TGTGCCAGCAGCCAAGCGGGACTAGCGGATCTGGGGGAGCTGTTTTTT
CASSQAGLADLGELFF
>NA|TRBD2|TRBV5-1|TRBJ2-2
TGCGCCAGCAGCTTCTCCAGCGGGAGGATGGCCGGGGAGCTGTTTTTT
CASSFSSGRMAGELFF
>NA|NA|TRBV28|TRBJ1-5
TGTGCCAGCAGTCCGATACGGCCCCTAGGTCAGCCCCAGCATTTT
CASSPIRPLGQPQHF
>NA|NA|TRBV5-1|TRBJ2-3
TGCGCCAGCAGCAAAGCAACAGGTTCTAGCACAGATACGCAGTATTTT
CASSKATGSSTDTQYF
>once|NA|TRBV27|TRBJ1-2
TGTGCCAGCAGTGGGGGCTACTATGGCTACACCTTC
CASSGGYYGYTF
>NA|TRBD1|TRBV28|TRBJ1-2
TGTGCCAGCAGTTCCGGGACAGGGGGTAACTATGGCTACACCTTC
CASSSGTGGNYGYTF
>NA|NA|TRBV19|TRBJ2-1
TGTGCCAGTAGTATGCAGCGGAGCTCCTACAATGAGCAGTTCTTC
CASSMQRSSYNEQFF
>NA|NA|TRBV7-9|TRBJ1-6
TGTGCCAGCAGCTTAGAATCCGGAGATCGGCCTTACTATAATTCACCCCTCCACTTT
CASSLESGDRPYYNSPLHF
>once|TRBD2|TRBV19|TRBJ2-1
TGTGCCAGTAGTATTGCGGGAGTGATCTACAATGAGCAGTTCTTC
CASSIAGVIYNEQFF